This T cell receptor beta chain was observed in a study of T-cell memory formation after mild COVID-19. Overall study: Each donor largely had its own TCR clusters. Whole-study findings and limits: Contracting clones localized mainly to CM and EM when CD4+ and mainly to EMRA when CD8+. The study detected some responding clones in pre-infection memory, suggesting cross-reactive memory joined.

CDR3 length equals 11 residues. Germline values: CDR1 SQVTM, CDR2 ANQGSEA. V was trimmed by 8 bases and J by 6 bases, leaving 14 bases between them. About this clonotype: Antigen specificity is unknown.

A single record per CDR3 protein comes from TCRdb applying MiXCR to the 5' RACE reads. This table holds about 440,000 distinct CDR3 sequences, roughly 20% found once. The chain carries TRBV29-1 and TRBJ2-7; D may correspond to TRBD1 or TRBD2 (5 bases each). Sequenced material: PBMCs or a T cell subset sorted from them (not recorded which). The sequence was collected from an adult woman who had mild COVID-19 (a few samples of this study predate the infection). Cell type and time point are not known. In nucleotides, the CDR3 is TGCAGCTCTCGCTCTGGGGGCGAGCAGTACTTC. Translated: CSSRSGGEQYF.